Sequencing of this T cell receptor beta chain was carried out in a study of T-cell memory formation after mild COVID-19. Germline assignment: CDR1 MDHEN and CDR2 SYDVKM. Trimming at V came to 3 bases and at J to 4 bases, leaving 4 bases not matched to a gene. The CDR3 has 14 residues. This clonotype was recorded a few times. The antigen remains undetermined. Study-level points and caveats: Certain responding clones were present in pre-infection memory, suggesting participation of cross-reactive memory. Among clones peaking at day 37 in the second wave, SARS-CoV-2 specificity remained unconfirmed.

It was 5'RACE with constant-segment primers that produced the TCR alpha and TCR beta cDNA libraries, which carried sample barcodes and UMIs. MiXCR, applied by TCRdb to the 5' RACE reads, yields one record per CDR3 protein. The table lists approximately 300,000 distinct CDR3 sequences, 8% to 10% of them singletons, with approximately 22% in the top ten. Specimen: PBMCs or a T cell subset sorted from them (not recorded which). This chain connects TRBV28 to TRBJ2-7; 9 bases agree with TRBD2. This clonotype was sampled from a man between 18 and 29 years old who had mild COVID-19 (a few samples of this study predate the infection). Cell type and time point are not known. CDR3 sequence reads: CASSFGGGGYEQYF. Written as DNA, the CDR3 is TGTGCCAGCAGTTTTGGCGGGGGGGGGTACGAGCAGTACTTC. Full variable domain (rest looked up from reference TRBV28 and TRBJ2-7): DVKVTQSSRYLVKRTGEKVFLECVQDMDHENMFWYRQDPGLGLRLIYFSYDVKMKEKGDIPEGYSVSREKKERFSLILESASTNQTSMYLCASSFGGGGYEQYFGPGTRLTVT.